What follows is one TCR beta chain and its context. Clones were read by immunoSEQ multiplex PCR, and TCRdb kept only the in-frame ones, dropping some. This sample has over 9,500 clones, with around 90% found just once. These data originate in a study of immune evolution from preneoplasia to lung adenocarcinoma. Germline V lookup: CDR1 SGHTA, CDR2 FQGNSA. Trimming removed 0 bases at V and 9 bases at J, with 11 bases between. The length of the CDR3 is 13 residues. This clonotype was obtained from a person between 65 and 80 years old with invasive lung adenocarcinoma. Some clones in this sample may be carry-over from other donors' samples. The source material was FFPE invasive lung adenocarcinoma tissue. The chain has TRBV7-2 and TRBJ2-5; D might be TRBD2 (5 bases). In DNA form, the CDR3 reads TGTGCCAGCAGCTTAGCCTGGGAGCAGGCCCAGTACTTC. Translating it yields CASSLAWEQAQYF.